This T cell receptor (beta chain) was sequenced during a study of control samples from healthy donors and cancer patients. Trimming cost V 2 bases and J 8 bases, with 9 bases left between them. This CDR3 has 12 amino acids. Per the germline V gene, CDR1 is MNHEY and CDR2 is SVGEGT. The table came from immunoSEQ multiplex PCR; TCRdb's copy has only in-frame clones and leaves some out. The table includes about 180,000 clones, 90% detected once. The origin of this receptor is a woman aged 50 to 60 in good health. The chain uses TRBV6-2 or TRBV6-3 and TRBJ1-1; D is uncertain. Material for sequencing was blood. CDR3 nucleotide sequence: TGTGCCAGCAGTTACGGTTCCTCGGAAGCTTTCTTT. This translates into CASSYGSSEAFF.